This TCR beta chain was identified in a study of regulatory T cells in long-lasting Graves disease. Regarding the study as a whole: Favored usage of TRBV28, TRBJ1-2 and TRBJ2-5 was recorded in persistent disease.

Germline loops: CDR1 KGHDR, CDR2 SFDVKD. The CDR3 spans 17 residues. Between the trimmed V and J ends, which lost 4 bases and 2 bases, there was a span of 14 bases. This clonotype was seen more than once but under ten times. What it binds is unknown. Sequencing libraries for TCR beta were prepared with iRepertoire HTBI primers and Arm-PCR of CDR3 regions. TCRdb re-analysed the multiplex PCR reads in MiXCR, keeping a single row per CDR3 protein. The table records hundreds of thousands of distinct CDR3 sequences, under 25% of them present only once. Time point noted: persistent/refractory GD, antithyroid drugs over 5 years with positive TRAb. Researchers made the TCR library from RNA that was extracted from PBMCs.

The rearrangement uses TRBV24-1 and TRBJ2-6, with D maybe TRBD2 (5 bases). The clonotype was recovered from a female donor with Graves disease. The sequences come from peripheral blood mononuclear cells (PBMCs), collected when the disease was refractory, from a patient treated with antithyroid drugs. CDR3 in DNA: TGTGCCACCAGTGACTTTAAGCCCGGGGCTGGGGCCAACGTCCTGACTTTC. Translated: CATSDFKPGAGANVLTF.